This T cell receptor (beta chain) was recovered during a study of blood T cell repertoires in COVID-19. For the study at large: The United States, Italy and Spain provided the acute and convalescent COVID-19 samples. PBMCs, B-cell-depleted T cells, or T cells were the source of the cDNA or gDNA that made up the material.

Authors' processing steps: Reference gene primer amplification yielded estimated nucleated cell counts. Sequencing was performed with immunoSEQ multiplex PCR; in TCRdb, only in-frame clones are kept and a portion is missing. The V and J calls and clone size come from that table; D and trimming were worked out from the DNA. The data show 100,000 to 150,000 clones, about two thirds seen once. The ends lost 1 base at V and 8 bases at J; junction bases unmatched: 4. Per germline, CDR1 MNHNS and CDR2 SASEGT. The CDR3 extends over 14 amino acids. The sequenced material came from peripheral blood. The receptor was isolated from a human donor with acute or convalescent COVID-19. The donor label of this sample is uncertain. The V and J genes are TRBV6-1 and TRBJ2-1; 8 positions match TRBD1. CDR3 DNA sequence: TGTGCCAGCAGTGAAGGACAGGGGCCGGATGAGCAGTTCTTC. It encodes CASSEGQGPDEQFF.